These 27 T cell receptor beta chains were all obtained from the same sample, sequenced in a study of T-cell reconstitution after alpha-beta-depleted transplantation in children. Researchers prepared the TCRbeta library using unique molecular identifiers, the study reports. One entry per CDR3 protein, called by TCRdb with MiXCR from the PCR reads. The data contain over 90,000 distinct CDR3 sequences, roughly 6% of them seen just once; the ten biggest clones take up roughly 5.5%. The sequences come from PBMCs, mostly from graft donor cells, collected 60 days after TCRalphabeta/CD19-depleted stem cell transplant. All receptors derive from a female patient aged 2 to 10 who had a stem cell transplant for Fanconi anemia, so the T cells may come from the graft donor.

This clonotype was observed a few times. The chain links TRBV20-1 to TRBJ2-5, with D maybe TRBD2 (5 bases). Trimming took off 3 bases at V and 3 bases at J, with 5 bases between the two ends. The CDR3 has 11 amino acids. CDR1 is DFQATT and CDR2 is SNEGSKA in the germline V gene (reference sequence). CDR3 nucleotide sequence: TGCAGTGCTAGGGAGGAAGAGACCCAGTACTTC. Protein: CSAREEETQYF.

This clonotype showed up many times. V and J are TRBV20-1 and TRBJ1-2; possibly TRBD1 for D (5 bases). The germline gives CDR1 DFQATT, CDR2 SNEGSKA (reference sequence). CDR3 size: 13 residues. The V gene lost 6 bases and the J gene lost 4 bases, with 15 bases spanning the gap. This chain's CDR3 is CSATLGVRYGYTF. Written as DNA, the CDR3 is TGCAGTGCCACATTAGGGGTCCGCTATGGCTACACCTTC.

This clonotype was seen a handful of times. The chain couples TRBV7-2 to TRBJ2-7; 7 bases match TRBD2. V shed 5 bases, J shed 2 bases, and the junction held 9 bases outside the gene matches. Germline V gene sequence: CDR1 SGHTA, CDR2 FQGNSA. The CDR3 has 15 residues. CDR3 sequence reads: CASSPFREAPYEQYF. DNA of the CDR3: TGTGCCAGCAGCCCCTTCCGGGAGGCGCCCTACGAGCAGTACTTC.

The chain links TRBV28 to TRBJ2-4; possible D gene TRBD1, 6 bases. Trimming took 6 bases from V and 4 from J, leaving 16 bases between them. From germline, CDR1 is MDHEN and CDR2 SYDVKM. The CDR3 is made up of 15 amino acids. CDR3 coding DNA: TGTGCCAGCAGAGAGCAGACAGGAGTGAAAAACATTCAGTACTTC. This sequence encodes CASREQTGVKNIQYF.

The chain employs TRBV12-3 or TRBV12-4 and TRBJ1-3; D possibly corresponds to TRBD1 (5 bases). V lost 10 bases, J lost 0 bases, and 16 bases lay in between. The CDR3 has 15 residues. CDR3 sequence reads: CATNGGYSSGNTIYF. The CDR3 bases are TGTGCCACCAATGGGGGTTATAGCTCTGGAAACACCATATATTTT.

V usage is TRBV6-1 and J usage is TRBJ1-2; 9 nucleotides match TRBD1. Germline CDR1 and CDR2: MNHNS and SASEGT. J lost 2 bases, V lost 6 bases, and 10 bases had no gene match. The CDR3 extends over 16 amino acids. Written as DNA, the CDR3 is TGTGCCAGCAGCCGGACAGGGGCCAGCTTCAACTATGGCTACACCTTC. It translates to CASSRTGASFNYGYTF.

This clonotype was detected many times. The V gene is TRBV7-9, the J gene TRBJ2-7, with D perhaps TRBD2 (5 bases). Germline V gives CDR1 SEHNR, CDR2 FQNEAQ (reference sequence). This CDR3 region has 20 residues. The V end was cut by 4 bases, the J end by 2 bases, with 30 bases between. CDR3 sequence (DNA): TGTGCCAGCAGCTCCCCGATCACTACCAAGCGGTCCTCCGGCGCCTACGAGCAGTACTTC. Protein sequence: CASSSPITTKRSSGAYEQYF.

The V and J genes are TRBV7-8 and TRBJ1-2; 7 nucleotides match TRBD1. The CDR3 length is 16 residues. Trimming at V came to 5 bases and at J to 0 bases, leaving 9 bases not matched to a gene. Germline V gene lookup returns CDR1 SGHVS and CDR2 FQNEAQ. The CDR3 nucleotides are TGTGCCAGCAGCGCCTCCGGGACAGTCCCTAACTATGGCTACACCTTC. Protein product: CASSASGTVPNYGYTF.

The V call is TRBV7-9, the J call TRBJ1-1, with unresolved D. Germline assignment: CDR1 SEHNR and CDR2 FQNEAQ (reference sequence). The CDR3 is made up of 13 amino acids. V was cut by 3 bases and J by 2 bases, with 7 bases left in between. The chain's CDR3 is CASSLRANTEAFF. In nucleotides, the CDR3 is TGTGCCAGCAGCTTGAGGGCTAACACTGAAGCTTTCTTT.

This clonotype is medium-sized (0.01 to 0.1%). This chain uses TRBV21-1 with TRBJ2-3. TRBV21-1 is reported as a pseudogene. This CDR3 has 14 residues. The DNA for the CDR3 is TGTGCCAGCAGCCCGATGGACAGCACAGATACGCAGTATTTT. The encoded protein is CASSPMDSTDTQYF.

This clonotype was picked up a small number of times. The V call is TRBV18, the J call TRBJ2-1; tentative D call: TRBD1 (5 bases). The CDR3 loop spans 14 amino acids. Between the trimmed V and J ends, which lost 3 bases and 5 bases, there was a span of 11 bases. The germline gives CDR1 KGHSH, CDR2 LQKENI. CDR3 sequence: CASSPSQGNNEQFF. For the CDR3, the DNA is TGTGCCAGCTCACCCTCCCAGGGCAACAATGAGCAGTTCTTC. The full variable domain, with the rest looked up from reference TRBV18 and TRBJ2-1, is NAGVMQNPRHLVRRRGQEARLRCSPMKGHSHVYWYRQLPEEGLKFMVYLQKENIIDESGMPKERFSAEFPKEGPSILRIQQVVRGDSAAYFCASSPSQGNNEQFFGPGTRLTVL.

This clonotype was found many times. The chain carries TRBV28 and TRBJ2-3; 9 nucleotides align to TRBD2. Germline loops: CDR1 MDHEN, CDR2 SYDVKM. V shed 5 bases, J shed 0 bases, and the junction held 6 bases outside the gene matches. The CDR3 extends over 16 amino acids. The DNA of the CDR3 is TGTGCCAGCAGTCCCATAGCGGGAGTAAGCACAGATACGCAGTATTTT. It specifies CASSPIAGVSTDTQYF.

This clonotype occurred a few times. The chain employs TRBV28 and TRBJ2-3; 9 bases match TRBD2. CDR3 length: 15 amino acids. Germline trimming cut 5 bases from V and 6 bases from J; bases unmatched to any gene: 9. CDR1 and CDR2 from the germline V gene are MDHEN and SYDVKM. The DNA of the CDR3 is TGTGCCAGCAGTATACTAGCGGGCCTGGGGGATACGCAGTATTTT. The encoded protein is CASSILAGLGDTQYF.

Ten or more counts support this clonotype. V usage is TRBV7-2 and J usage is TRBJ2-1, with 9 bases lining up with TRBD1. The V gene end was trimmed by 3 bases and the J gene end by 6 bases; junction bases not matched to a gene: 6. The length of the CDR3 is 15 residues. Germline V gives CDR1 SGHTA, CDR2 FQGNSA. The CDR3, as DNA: TGTGCCAGCAGCTTGTTAGGACAGGGGAGCAATGAGCAGTTCTTC. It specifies CASSLLGQGSNEQFF.

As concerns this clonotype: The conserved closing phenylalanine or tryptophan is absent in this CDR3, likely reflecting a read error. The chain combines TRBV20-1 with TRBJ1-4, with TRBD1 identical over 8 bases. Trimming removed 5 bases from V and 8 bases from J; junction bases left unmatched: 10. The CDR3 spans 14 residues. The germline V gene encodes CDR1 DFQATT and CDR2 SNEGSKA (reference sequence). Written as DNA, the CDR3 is TGCAGTGCTCTTTCCGGGACAGGTGACGAAAAACTGTTTTCT. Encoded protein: CSALSGTGDEKLFS.

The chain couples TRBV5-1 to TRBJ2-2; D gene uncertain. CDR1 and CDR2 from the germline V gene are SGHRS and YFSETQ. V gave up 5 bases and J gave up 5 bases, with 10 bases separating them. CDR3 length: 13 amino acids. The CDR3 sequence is CASRETRTGELFF. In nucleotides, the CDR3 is TGCGCCAGCAGGGAAACTCGGACCGGGGAGCTGTTTTTT.

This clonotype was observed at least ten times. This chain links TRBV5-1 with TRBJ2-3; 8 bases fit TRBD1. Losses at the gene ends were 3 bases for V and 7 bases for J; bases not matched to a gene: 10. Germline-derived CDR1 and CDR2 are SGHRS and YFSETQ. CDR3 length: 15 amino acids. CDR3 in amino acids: CASSSPDRGVNTQYF. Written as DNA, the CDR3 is TGCGCCAGCAGCTCCCCCGACAGGGGAGTAAATACGCAGTATTTT.

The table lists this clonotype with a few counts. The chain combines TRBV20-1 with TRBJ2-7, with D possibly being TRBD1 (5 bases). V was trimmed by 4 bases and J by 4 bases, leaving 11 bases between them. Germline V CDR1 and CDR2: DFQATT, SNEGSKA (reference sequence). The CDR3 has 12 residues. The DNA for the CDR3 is TGCAGTGCTACCCGACAGAAGTACGAGCAGTACTTC. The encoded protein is CSATRQKYEQYF.

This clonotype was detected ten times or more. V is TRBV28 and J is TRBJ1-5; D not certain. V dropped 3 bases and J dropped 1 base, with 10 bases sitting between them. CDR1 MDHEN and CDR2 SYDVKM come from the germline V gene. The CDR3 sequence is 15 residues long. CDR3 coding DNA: TGTGCCAGCAGTTTTCAGTCAAAAAGCAATCAGCCCCAGCATTTT. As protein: CASSFQSKSNQPQHF.

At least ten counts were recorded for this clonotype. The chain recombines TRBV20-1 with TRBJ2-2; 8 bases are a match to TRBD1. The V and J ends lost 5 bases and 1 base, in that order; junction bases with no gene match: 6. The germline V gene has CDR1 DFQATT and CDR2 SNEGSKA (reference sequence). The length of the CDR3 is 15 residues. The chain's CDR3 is CSARPGQVNTGELFF. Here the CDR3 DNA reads TGCAGTGCTCGACCGGGACAGGTGAACACCGGGGAGCTGTTTTTT.

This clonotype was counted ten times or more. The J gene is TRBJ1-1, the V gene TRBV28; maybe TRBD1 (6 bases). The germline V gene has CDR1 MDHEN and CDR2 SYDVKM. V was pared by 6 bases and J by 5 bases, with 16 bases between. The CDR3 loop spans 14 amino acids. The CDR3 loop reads CASRPSLQGTEAFF. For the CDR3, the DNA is TGTGCCAGCAGACCTTCTCTCCAGGGGACTGAAGCTTTCTTT.

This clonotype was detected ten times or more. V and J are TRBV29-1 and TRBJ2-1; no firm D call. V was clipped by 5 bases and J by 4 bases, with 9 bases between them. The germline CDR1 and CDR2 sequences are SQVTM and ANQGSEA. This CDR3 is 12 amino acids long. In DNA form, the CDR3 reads TGCAGCGTTTATCAGGTTTACAATGAGCAGTTCTTC. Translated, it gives CSVYQVYNEQFF.

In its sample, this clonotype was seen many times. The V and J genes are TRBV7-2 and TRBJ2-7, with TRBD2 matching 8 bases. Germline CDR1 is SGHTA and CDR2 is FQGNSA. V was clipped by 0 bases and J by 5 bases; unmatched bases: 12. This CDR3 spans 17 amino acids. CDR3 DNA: TGTGCCAGCAGCTTAGCTGTGACTAGCGATAGTAACAACGAGCAGTACTTC. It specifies CASSLAVTSDSNNEQYF. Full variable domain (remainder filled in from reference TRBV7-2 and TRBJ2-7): GAGVSQSPSNKVTEKGKDVELRCDPISGHTALYWYRQSLGQGLEFLIYFQGNSAPDKSGLPSDRFSAERTGGSVSTLTIQRTQQEDSAVYLCASSLAVTSDSNNEQYFGPGTRLTVT.

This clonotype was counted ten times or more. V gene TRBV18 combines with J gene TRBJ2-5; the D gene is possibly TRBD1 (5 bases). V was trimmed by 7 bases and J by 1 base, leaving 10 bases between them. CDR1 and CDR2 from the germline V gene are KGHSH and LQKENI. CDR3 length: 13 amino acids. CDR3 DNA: TGTGCCAGCTGCCAGGGCGGCCAAGAGACCCAGTACTTC. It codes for CASCQGGQETQYF.

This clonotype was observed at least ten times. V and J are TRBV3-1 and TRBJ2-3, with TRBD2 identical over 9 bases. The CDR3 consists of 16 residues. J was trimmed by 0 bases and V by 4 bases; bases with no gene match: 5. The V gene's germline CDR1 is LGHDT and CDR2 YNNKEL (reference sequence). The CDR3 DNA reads TGTGCCAGCAGCCGCGGGGGGGCCTTCAGCACAGATACGCAGTATTTT. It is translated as CASSRGGAFSTDTQYF.

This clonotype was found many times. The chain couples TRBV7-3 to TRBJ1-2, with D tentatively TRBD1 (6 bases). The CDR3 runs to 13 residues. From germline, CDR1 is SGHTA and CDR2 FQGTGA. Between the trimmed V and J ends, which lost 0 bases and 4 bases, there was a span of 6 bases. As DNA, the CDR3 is TGTGCCAGCAGCTTAACAGGGGGCTATGGCTACACCTTC. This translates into CASSLTGGYGYTF. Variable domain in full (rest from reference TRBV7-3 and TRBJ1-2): GAGVSQTPSNKVTEKGKYVELRCDPISGHTALYWYRQSLGQGPEFLIYFQGTGAADDSGLPNDRFFAVRPEGSVSTLKIQRTERGDSAVYLCASSLTGGYGYTFGSGTRLTVV.

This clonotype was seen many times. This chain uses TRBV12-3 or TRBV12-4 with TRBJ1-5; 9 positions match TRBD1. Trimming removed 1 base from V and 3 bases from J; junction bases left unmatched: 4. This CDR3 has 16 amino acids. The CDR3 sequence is CASSLGNRGHNQPQHF. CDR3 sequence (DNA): TGTGCCAGCAGTTTAGGTAACAGGGGGCACAATCAGCCCCAGCATTTT.